This TCR beta chain comes out of a study of Ad26.COV2.S vaccination and SARS-CoV-2 variants. Here immunoSEQ multiplex PCR was the method, and the copy in TCRdb shows in-frame clones only, minus some. Among about 350,000 clones listed, approximately 90% were seen once. Per germline, CDR1 SGDLS and CDR2 YYNGEE. V lost 0 bases to trimming and J lost 4 bases, with 10 bases between them. The CDR3 runs 14 residues. The material was peripheral blood, obtained after recovery from COVID-19. The chain joins TRBV9 to TRBJ1-1; D not certain. The clonotype was recovered from a human donor who had recovered from COVID-19. In nucleotides, the CDR3 is TGTGCCAGCAGCGTAGGTGAGACCCTCACTGAAGCTTTCTTT. Residues: CASSVGETLTEAFF. Using reference TRBV9 and TRBJ1-1 for the parts outside the CDR3, the full variable domain is DSGVTQTPKHLITATGQRVTLRCSPRSGDLSVYWYQQSLDQGLQFLIQYYNGEERAKGNILERFSAQQFPDLHSELNLSSLELGDSALYFCASSVGETLTEAFFGQGTRLTVV.